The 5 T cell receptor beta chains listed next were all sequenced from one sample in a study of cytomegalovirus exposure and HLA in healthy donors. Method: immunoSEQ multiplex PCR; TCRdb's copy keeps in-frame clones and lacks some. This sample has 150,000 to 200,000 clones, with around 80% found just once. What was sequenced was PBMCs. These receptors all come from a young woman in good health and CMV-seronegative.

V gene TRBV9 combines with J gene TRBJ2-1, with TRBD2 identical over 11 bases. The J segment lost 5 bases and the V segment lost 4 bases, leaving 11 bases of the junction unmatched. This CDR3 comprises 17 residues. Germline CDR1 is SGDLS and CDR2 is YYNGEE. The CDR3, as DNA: TGTGCCAGCAGCCCACGATTAGCGGGAGGGCCCAACAATGAGCAGTTCTTC. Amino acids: CASSPRLAGGPNNEQFF.

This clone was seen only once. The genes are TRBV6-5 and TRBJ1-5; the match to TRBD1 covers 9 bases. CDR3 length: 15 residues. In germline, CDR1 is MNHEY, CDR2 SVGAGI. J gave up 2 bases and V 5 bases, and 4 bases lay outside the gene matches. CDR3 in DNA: TGTGCCAGCAGTACAAGGACAGGGGGCAATCAGCCCCAGCATTTT. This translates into CASSTRTGGNQPQHF.

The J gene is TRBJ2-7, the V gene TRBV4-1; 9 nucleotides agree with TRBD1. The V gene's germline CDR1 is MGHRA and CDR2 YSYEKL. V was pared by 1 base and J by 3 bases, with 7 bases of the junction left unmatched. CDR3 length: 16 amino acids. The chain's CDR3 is CASSQGPGQGYYEQYF. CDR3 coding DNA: TGCGCCAGCAGCCAAGGTCCGGGACAGGGTTACTACGAGCAGTACTTC.

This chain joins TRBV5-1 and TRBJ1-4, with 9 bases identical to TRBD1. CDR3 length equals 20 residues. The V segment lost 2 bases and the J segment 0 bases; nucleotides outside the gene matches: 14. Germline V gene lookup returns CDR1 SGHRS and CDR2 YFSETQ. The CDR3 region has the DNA TGCGCCAGCAGCTTCGGCCTTGGGGCGGGACAGGGTGCAACTAATGAAAAACTGTTTTTT. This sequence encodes CASSFGLGAGQGATNEKLFF.

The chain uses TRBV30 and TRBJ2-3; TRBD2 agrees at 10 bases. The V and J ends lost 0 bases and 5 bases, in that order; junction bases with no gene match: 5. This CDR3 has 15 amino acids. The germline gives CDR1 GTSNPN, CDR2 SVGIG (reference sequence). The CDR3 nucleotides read TGTGCCTGGAGTGTAGCGGGGGGGAGTGTAGATACGCAGTATTTT. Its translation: CAWSVAGGSVDTQYF.